This entry lists 14 T cell receptor beta chains sequenced from one sample in a study of T cell responses to AZD1222 COVID-19 vaccine. Only in-frame clones appear in the TCRdb table, and some are missing; sequencing was by immunoSEQ multiplex PCR. The repertoire has about 140,000 clones, under 95% of them found once; the top ten carry roughly 3.1%. Sample: peripheral blood, taken on day 0 of AZD1222 vaccination. All receptors come from an adult in good health.

The chain combines TRBV28 with TRBJ2-1; 8 bases align to TRBD2. Trimming cost V 4 bases and J 9 bases; bases outside gene matches: 11. CDR3 length: 15 amino acids. Germline loops: CDR1 MDHEN, CDR2 SYDVKM. In nucleotides, the CDR3 is TGTGCCAGCAGTTCTCAGCGGGAGAAGTTCGGTGAGCAGTTCTTC. This sequence encodes CASSSQREKFGEQFF. Full variable domain (remainder filled in from reference TRBV28 and TRBJ2-1): DVKVTQSSRYLVKRTGEKVFLECVQDMDHENMFWYRQDPGLGLRLIYFSYDVKMKEKGDIPEGYSVSREKKERFSLILESASTNQTSMYLCASSSQREKFGEQFFGPGTRLTVL.

This sequence joins TRBV11-2 and TRBJ2-7; TRBD2 matches 10 bases. The V gene end was trimmed by 3 bases and the J gene end by 4 bases; junction bases not matched to a gene: 6. The germline V gene has CDR1 SGHAT and CDR2 FQNNGV. The CDR3 totals 15 residues. The DNA of the CDR3 is TGTGCCAGCAGCTTCCTAGCGGGAGCCGATTACGAGCAGTACTTC. Its protein product is CASSFLAGADYEQYF.

The chain has TRBV7-9 and TRBJ1-4, with 10 bases identical to TRBD1. This CDR3 has 14 residues. Looked up from germline, CDR1 is SEHNR and CDR2 is FQNEAQ (reference sequence). The V and J ends lost 2 bases and 8 bases, in that order; junction bases with no gene match: 2. DNA of the CDR3: TGTGCCAGCAGCTTAAGGGACAGGGGCGAAAAACTGTTTTTT. Translation gives CASSLRDRGEKLFF.

The CDR3 region has the DNA TGTGCCAGCATTGGCAGGGGCACCTATGGCTACACCTTC. Its translation: CASIGRGTYGYTF. The chain couples TRBV6-5 to TRBJ1-2; possibly TRBD1 for D (6 bases). CDR1 is MNHEY and CDR2 is SVGAGI in the germline V gene. Trimming stripped 7 bases from V and 4 bases from J, with 13 bases between. This CDR3 contains 13 residues.

This chain connects TRBV4-2 to TRBJ1-4; D is perhaps TRBD1 (6 bases). The CDR3 runs to 14 residues. V lost 4 bases to trimming and J lost 4 bases, with 10 bases between them. The germline V gene encodes CDR1 LGHNA and CDR2 YNFKEQ. CDR3 in amino acids: CASSPGGDNEKLFF. CDR3 nucleotide sequence: TGTGCCAGCAGCCCGGGGGGCGATAATGAAAAACTGTTTTTT.

This chain connects TRBV28 to TRBJ1-2; 7 nucleotides line up with TRBD1. The ends lost 6 bases at V and 11 bases at J; junction bases unmatched: 9. This CDR3 comprises 12 residues. Germline V gene sequence: CDR1 MDHEN, CDR2 SYDVKM. This chain's CDR3 is CASRTGQVLYTF. In nucleotides, the CDR3 is TGTGCCAGCAGAACCGGACAGGTCCTATACACCTTC.

The J gene is TRBJ1-5, the V gene TRBV6-5; D unresolved. The CDR3 covers 14 residues. Germline V gene data show CDR1 as MNHEY and CDR2 as SVGAGI. V lost 4 bases, J lost 3 bases, and 10 bases lay in between. The CDR3 loop reads CASSSGRNNQPQHF. The CDR3 coding sequence is TGTGCCAGCAGTTCGGGCCGGAACAATCAGCCCCAGCATTTT.

This clone was picked up a small number of times. This sequence joins TRBV21-1 and TRBJ1-1. TRBV21-1 is described as a pseudogene. CDR3 length: 16 residues. CDR3 sequence (DNA): TGTGCCAGCAGCAAAGTTAAGAGGGTGGAGAACACTGAAGCTTTCTTT. This sequence encodes CASSKVKRVENTEAFF.

This chain links TRBV19 with TRBJ1-4, with 9 bases aligning to TRBD1. Per the germline V gene, CDR1 is LNHDA and CDR2 is SQIVND (reference sequence). The V and J ends lost 5 bases and 5 bases, in that order; junction bases with no gene match: 3. The CDR3 runs 14 residues. CDR3 sequence (DNA): TGTGCCAGTAGTTCGGGACAGGGCAATGAAAAACTGTTTTTT. It is translated as CASSSGQGNEKLFF.

The chain recombines TRBV5-4 with TRBJ2-1, with D uncertain. V lost 0 bases and J 8 bases, leaving 15 bases between the germline ends. The CDR3 totals 15 residues. Germline CDR1 and CDR2: SGHNT and YYREEE (reference sequence). CDR3 sequence (DNA): TGTGCCAGCAGCTTGGCGCGGCAGGCCGAGGATGAGCAGTTCTTC. Protein product: CASSLARQAEDEQFF.

The chain employs TRBV11-3 and TRBJ2-1; TRBD2 agrees at 8 bases. The length of the CDR3 is 15 residues. The germline CDR1 and CDR2 sequences are SGHNT and YENEEA. V was pared by 4 bases and J by 5 bases, with 7 bases of the junction left unmatched. The CDR3 coding sequence is TGTGCCAGCAGCTCCCGGGCGGGGGGTAACAATGAGCAGTTCTTC. Translated: CASSSRAGGNNEQFF.

The chain links TRBV10-3 to TRBJ1-6, with D possibly TRBD1 on 5 matching bases. The V end lost 8 bases, the J end lost 9 bases, and 14 bases lay between the germline ends. This CDR3 contains 13 residues. Germline assignment: CDR1 ENHRY and CDR2 SYGVKD. This chain's CDR3 is CAIGGIQGSPLHF. The CDR3, as DNA: TGTGCCATCGGGGGAATACAAGGTTCACCCCTCCACTTT.

The chain combines TRBV5-1 with TRBJ1-3, with 7 positions matching TRBD1. The CDR3 consists of 14 residues. The germline CDR1 and CDR2 sequences are SGHRS and YFSETQ. The J segment lost 2 bases and the V segment lost 4 bases, leaving 3 bases of the junction unmatched. The CDR3 protein is CASSLGTAGNTIYF. The CDR3 DNA sequence: TGCGCCAGCAGCCTCGGGACAGCTGGAAACACCATATATTTT.

This chain joins TRBV10-3 and TRBJ1-4; possibly TRBD1 for D (6 bases). The germline CDR1 and CDR2 sequences are ENHRY and SYGVKD. The CDR3 contains 13 residues. V was trimmed by 8 bases and J by 0 bases, leaving 7 bases between them. The CDR3 region has the DNA TGTGCCATCCAGGGGTCAACTAATGAAAAACTGTTTTTT. Amino acid sequence: CAIQGSTNEKLFF.